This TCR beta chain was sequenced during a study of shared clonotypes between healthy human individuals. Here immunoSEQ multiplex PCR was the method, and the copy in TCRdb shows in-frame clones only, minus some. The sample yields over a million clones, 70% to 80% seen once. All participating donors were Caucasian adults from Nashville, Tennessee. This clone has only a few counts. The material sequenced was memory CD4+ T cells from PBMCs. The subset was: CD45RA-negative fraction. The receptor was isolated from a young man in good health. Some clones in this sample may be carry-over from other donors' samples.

CDR3 bases: TGTGCCAGCCGACGGGGTGGAGGTTGGCAGCCCCAGCATTTT. This codes for CASRRGGGWQPQHF. V gene TRBV28 combines with J gene TRBJ1-5, with D unclear. This CDR3 has 14 residues. Trimming removed 8 bases at V and 7 bases at J, with 18 bases between. Germline V gene sequence: CDR1 MDHEN, CDR2 SYDVKM.